The rows below give T cell receptor beta chains drawn from one sample of a study of identical twins. TCRdb redid the calling of the 5' RACE reads with MiXCR, one entry per CDR3 protein. The sample contains around 690,000 distinct CDR3 sequences, roughly 20% of which appear only once. The same sample was also used in a study of T cells expressing NK-cell markers.

The sample was PBMCs. The receptors were sampled from a woman between 18 and 30 years old in good health. Both conserved end residues are part of each CDR3. The order of the fields is D gene, V gene, J gene, CDR3 length, clone size, CDR3 DNA, CDR3 protein. The D gene is left open where the match is weak. Clone size is shown for a subset of rows, as once, few, many or a class of expanded clone.

TRBD1	TRBV29-1	TRBJ2-7	12	few	TGCAGCGTTGATCAGGGGGCGGGCGAGCAGTACTTC	CSVDQGAGEQYF
TRBD1	TRBV7-9	TRBJ2-4	17	.	TGTGCCAGCAGCAACTGGGACAGGGGGCTTGGCAAAAACATTCAGTACTTC	CASSNWDRGLGKNIQYF
.	TRBV7-6	TRBJ2-2	14	few	TGTGCCAGTAAAGAGGACACAAACACCGGGGAGCTGTTTTTT	CASKEDTNTGELFF
.	TRBV12-3/TRBV12-4	TRBJ1-4	15	.	TGTGCCAGCAGTCCTTGGGCCACCCGGAATGAAAAACTGTTTTTT	CASSPWATRNEKLFF
TRBD2	TRBV12-3/TRBV12-4	TRBJ2-7	14	.	TGTGCCAGCAGTGCTAGCGGGAGGGCCCGCGAGCAGTACTTC	CASSASGRAREQYF
.	TRBV7-8	TRBJ2-4	15	.	TGTGCCAGCAGCTTTGTGGGCGGGGGCGCGGACATTCAGTACTTC	CASSFVGGGADIQYF
.	TRBV20-1	TRBJ2-1	12	few	TGCAGTGCTAGAGTTGGCGGGAAAGGGCAGTTCTTC	CSARVGGKGQFF
.	TRBV10-3	TRBJ2-5	13	few	TGTGCCATCAGTGTGGCAGGGGTAGAGACCCAGTACTTC	CAISVAGVETQYF
TRBD1	TRBV5-1	TRBJ1-4	15	few	TGCGCCAGCAGCAACTTACAGGGGGCTGGTGAAAAACTGTTTTTT	CASSNLQGAGEKLFF
TRBD1	TRBV5-6	TRBJ2-1	18	.	TGTGCCAGCAGCCCCCGGGACAGGGCTTCATGGAGCTACAATGAGCAGTTCTTC	CASSPRDRASWSYNEQFF
TRBD2	TRBV11-2	TRBJ2-1	16	few	TGTGCCAGCAGCTCTCTTAGCGGGAACGCCTACAATGAGCAGTTCTTC	CASSSLSGNAYNEQFF
.	TRBV7-9	TRBJ2-5	14	.	TGTGCCAGCAGCTTACCCCGGGGGGCGGAGACCCAGTACTTC	CASSLPRGAETQYF
TRBD1	TRBV6-1	TRBJ2-7	13	.	TGTGCCAGCAAATCGGGACAGAGGTACGAGCAGTACTTC	CASKSGQRYEQYF
TRBD1	TRBV6-2/TRBV6-3	TRBJ2-7	12	.	TGTGCCAGCAGGGAGACAGGGGATGCGCAGTACTTC	CASRETGDAQYF
.	TRBV19	TRBJ1-1	13	.	TGTGCCAGTACTCTCACTCTGAACACTGAAGCTTTCTTT	CASTLTLNTEAFF
TRBD1	TRBV7-9	TRBJ2-1	16	few	TGTGCCAGCGAAGTCGCCAGGACAGGAGGTAGGAGTGAGCAGTTCTTC	CASEVARTGGRSEQFF
.	TRBV7-9	TRBJ2-3	16	few	TGTGCCAGCAGCTCTCGGGTGCAGGGGAGCACAGATACGCAGTATTTT	CASSSRVQGSTDTQYF
.	TRBV5-1	TRBJ1-6	14	.	TGCGCCAGCAGCTTGGCAGATTATAATTCACCCCTCCACTTT	CASSLADYNSPLHF
.	TRBV10-3	TRBJ2-6	14	many	TGTGCCATCTTAGAAGGTTTTGGGGCCAACGTCCTGACTTTC	CAILEGFGANVLTF
TRBD1	TRBV20-1	TRBJ2-7	15	.	TGCAGTGCTAGAGGGACCGGGACAGGAATGAACGAGCAGTACTTC	CSARGTGTGMNEQYF
.	TRBV6-1	TRBJ1-5	13	.	TGTGCCAGCAGACCGACACCCGGAAAGCCCCAGCATTTT	CASRPTPGKPQHF
.	TRBV25-1	TRBJ2-7	13	.	TGTGCCAGCAGTGAGCCTAGGCTAGGCGAGCAGTACTTC	CASSEPRLGEQYF
TRBD2	TRBV12-3/TRBV12-4	TRBJ2-7	14	few	TGTGCCAGCAGTCGAATAGCGGGGGCCTACGAGCAGTACTTC	CASSRIAGAYEQYF
TRBD2	TRBV5-1	TRBJ2-1	15	few	TGCGCCAGCAGGGCGGGGGGAAGCTCCTACAATGAGCAGTTCTTC	CASRAGGSSYNEQFF
.	TRBV7-9	TRBJ2-5	14	.	TGTGCCAGCAGATCCCACAGCGGCCAAGAGACCCAGTACTTC	CASRSHSGQETQYF
TRBD2	TRBV20-1	TRBJ2-7	14	few	TGCAGTGCTCCGATTCTAGCGGGGGTAGACGAGCAGTACTTC	CSAPILAGVDEQYF
.	TRBV7-9	TRBJ2-1	12	.	TGTGCCAGCAGCTTGTCTCCCCCAGGGCAGTTCTTC	CASSLSPPGQFF
.	TRBV5-1	TRBJ2-5	12	many	TGTGCCAGCAGTCTCCTTCAAGAGACCCAGTACTTC	CASSLLQETQYF
.	TRBV7-9	TRBJ2-1	14	.	TGTGCCAGCAGCTTTACAGTCCACTACAATGAGCAGTTCTTC	CASSFTVHYNEQFF
.	TRBV5-1	TRBJ2-3	14	.	TGCGCCAGCGGTCGGGGGGCCCTCACAGATACGCAGTATTTT	CASGRGALTDTQYF
.	TRBV20-1	TRBJ1-2	16	few	TGCAGTGCACCGCTCGGCTCCGGGACCCCCCCGTCGGGCTACACCTTC	CSAPLGSGTPPSGYTF
.	TRBV27	TRBJ2-1	15	.	TGTGCCAGCAGTTTAAACAGGGAAGGTGGCAATGAGCAGTTCTTC	CASSLNREGGNEQFF
TRBD1	TRBV9	TRBJ2-1	12	.	TGTGCCAGCAGCGCCCAGGGGGTTGGGCAGTTCTTC	CASSAQGVGQFF
.	TRBV5-1	TRBJ2-7	14	many	TGCGCCAGCAGCTTGAGAGGGGGGAACTACGAGCAGTACTTC	CASSLRGGNYEQYF
TRBD1	TRBV7-6	TRBJ1-1	15	once	TGTGCCAGCAGCGCCTCCGGGACAGGGGTAACTGAAGCTTTCTTT	CASSASGTGVTEAFF
.	TRBV20-1	TRBJ2-3	14	.	TGCAGTGCTAGAATTGGGGGGATGAGAGATACGCAGTATTTT	CSARIGGMRDTQYF
TRBD2	TRBV3-1	TRBJ2-1	17	.	TGTGCCAGCAGCCAAGATAGGGGACTAGGACGGGGCAATGAGCAGTTCTTC	CASSQDRGLGRGNEQFF
.	TRBV6-1	TRBJ1-3	14	.	TGTGCCAGCAGCGACAGGAGCTCTGGAAACACCATATATTTT	CASSDRSSGNTIYF
.	TRBV20-1	TRBJ2-3	15	few	TGCAGTGCTAGAGATGGGGACATATCCACAGATACGCAGTATTTT	CSARDGDISTDTQYF
TRBD1	TRBV6-1	TRBJ2-6	18	few	TGTGCCAGCAGTCAAGGGGGACAGTCATACTCTGGGGCCAACGTCCTGACTTTC	CASSQGGQSYSGANVLTF
.	TRBV10-3	TRBJ2-1	10	many	TGTGCCATTATTTTAGCTGAGCAGTTCTTC	CAIILAEQFF
TRBD2	TRBV5-4	TRBJ2-2	16	few	TGTGCCAGCAGCTTTGGCGGACTAGTGTACACCGGGGAGCTGTTTTTT	CASSFGGLVYTGELFF
.	TRBV20-1	TRBJ2-5	14	.	TGCAGTGCTAGAGAGATCGGCGGGGCGGAGACCCAGTACTTC	CSAREIGGAETQYF
TRBD2	TRBV6-5	TRBJ2-7	16	few	TGTGCCAGCAGTTACAGTCGAGCGGGAGGTTCCTACGAGCAGTACTTC	CASSYSRAGGSYEQYF
TRBD2	TRBV10-3	TRBJ2-3	19	few	TGTGCCATCAGTGCATCCTATCTAGTCGGTAGCGGGGCTACAGATACGCAGTATTTT	CAISASYLVGSGATDTQYF
TRBD2	TRBV6-5	TRBJ2-7	17	.	TGTGCCAGCAGTTACTCGAAGGGGAGCGGGAGTTCCTACGAGCAGTACTTC	CASSYSKGSGSSYEQYF
.	TRBV20-1	TRBJ1-2	14	.	TGCAGTGCTTTTGAAATCTCTTTGAACTATGGCTACACCTTC	CSAFEISLNYGYTF
.	TRBV29-1	TRBJ2-1	15	many	TGCAGCGTTGAAGAGGGGCGGGGAGCCTACAATGAGCAGTTCTTC	CSVEEGRGAYNEQFF